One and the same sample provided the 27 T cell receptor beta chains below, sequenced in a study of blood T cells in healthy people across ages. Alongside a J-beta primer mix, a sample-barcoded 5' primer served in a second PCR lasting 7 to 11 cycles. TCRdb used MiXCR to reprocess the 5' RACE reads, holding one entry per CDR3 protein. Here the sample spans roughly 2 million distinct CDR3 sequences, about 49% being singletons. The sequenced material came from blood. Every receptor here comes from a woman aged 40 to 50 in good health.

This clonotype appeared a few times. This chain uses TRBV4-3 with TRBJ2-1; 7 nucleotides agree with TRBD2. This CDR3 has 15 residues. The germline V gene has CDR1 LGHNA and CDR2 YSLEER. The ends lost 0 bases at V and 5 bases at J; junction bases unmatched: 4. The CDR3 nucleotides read TGCGCCAGCAGCCAAGAGCGGGGGAGAAACAATGAGCAGTTCTTC. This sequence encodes CASSQERGRNNEQFF.

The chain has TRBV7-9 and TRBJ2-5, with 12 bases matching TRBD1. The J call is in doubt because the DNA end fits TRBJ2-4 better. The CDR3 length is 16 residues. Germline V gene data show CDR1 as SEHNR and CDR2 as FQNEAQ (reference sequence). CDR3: CASSTTGTGGENIQYF. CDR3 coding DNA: TGTGCCAGCAGCACTACCGGGACAGGGGGCGAGAACATTCAGTACTTC.

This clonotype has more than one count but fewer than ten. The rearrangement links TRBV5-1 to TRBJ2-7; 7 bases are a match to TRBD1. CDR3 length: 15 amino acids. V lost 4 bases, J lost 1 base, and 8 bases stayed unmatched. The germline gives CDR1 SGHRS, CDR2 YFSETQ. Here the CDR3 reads CASSARQGGSYEQYF. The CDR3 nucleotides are TGCGCCAGCAGCGCTCGACAGGGTGGGTCCTACGAGCAGTACTTC. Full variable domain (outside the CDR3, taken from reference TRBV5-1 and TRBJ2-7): KAGVTQTPRYLIKTRGQQVTLSCSPISGHRSVSWYQQTPGQGLQFLFEYFSETQRNKGNFPGRFSGRQFSNSRSEMNVSTLELGDSALYLCASSARQGGSYEQYFGPGTRLTVT.

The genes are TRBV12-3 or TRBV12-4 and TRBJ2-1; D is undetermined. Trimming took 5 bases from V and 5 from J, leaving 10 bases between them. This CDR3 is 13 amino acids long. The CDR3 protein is CASSVQAHNEQFF. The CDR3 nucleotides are TGTGCCAGCAGTGTGCAGGCGCACAATGAGCAGTTCTTC.

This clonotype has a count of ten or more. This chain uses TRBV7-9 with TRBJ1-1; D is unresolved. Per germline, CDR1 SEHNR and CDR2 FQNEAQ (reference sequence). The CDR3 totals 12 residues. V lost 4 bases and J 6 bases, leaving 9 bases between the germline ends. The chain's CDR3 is CASSSQEAEAFF. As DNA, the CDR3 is TGTGCCAGCAGCTCCCAGGAGGCTGAAGCTTTCTTT.

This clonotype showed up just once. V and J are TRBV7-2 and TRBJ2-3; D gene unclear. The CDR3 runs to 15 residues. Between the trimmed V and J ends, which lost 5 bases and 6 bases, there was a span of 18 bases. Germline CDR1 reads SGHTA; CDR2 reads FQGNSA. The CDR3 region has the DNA TGTGCCAGCAGCCCAGCTAGGTATGGATCGGATACGCAGTATTTT. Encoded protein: CASSPARYGSDTQYF.

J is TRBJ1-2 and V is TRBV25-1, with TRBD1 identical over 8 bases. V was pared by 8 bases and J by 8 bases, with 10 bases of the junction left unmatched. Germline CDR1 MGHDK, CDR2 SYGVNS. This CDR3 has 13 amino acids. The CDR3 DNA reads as TGTGCCAGCCGCTTTGGACAGGGCCGCGGCTACACCTTC. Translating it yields CASRFGQGRGYTF.

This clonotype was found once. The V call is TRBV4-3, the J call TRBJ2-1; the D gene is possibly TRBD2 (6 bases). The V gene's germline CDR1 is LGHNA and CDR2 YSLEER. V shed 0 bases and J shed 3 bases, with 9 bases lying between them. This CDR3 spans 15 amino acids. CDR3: CASSQDSGLYNEQFF. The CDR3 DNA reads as TGCGCCAGCAGCCAAGATTCGGGACTCTACAATGAGCAGTTCTTC.

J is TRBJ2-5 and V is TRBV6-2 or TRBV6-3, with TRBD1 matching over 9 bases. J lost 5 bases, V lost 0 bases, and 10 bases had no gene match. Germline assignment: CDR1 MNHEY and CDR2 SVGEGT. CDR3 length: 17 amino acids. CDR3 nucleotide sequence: TGTGCCAGCAGTTACTCCCCGCGGGACAGGGTAGAGGAGACCCAGTACTTC. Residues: CASSYSPRDRVEETQYF.

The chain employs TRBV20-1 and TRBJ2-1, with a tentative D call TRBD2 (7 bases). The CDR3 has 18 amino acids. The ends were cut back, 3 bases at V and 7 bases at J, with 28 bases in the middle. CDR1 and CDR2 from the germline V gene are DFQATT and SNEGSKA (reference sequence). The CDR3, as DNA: TGCAGTGCTAGGACAAGGAAGAGGGGCGGGGGCGCTAGGAATGAGCAGTTCTTC. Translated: CSARTRKRGGGARNEQFF.

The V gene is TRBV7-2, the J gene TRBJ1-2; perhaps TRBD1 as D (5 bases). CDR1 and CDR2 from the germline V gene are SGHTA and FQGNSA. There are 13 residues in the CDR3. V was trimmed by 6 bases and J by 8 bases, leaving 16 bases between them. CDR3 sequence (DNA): TGTGCCAGCAGAAAAGGGGAGTTCGGGGGCTACACCTTC. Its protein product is CASRKGEFGGYTF.

CDR3 sequence reads: CSASLTLDQPQHF. CDR3 nucleotide sequence: TGCAGTGCTAGCCTGACCCTAGATCAGCCCCAGCATTTT. The rearrangement uses TRBV20-1 and TRBJ1-5; D uncertain. Trimming took 3 bases from V and 5 from J, leaving 11 bases between them. The CDR3 is 13 residues long. From germline, CDR1 is DFQATT and CDR2 SNEGSKA (reference sequence).

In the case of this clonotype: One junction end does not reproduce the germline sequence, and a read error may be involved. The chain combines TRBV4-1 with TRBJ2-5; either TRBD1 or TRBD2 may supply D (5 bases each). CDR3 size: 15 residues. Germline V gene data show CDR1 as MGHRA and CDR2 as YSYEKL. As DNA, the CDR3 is TGCGCCAGGAGCCAACAACTAGGAACAGGAGAGACCCAGTACTTC. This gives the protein CARSQQLGTGETQYF.

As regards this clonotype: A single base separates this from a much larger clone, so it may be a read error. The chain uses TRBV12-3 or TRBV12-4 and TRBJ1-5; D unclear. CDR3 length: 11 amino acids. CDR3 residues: CAGSFGQPQHF. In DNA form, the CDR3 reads TGTGCCGGCAGTTTCGGTCAGCCCCAGCATTTT.

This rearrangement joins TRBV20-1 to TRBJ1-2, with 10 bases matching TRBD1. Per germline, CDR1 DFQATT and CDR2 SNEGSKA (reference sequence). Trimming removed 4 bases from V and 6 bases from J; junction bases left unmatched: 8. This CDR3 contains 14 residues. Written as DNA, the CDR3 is TGCAGTGCTATTGATTCCGGGACAGGGGATGGCTACACCTTC. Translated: CSAIDSGTGDGYTF.

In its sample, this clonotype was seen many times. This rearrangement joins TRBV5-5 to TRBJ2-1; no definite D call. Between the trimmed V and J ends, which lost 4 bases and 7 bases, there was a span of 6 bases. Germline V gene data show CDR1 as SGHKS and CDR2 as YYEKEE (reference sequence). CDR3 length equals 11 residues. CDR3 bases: TGTGCCAGCAGCCAAATTAATGAGCAGTTCTTC. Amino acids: CASSQINEQFF. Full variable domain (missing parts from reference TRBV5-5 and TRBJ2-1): DAGVTQSPTHLIKTRGQQVTLRCSPISGHKSVSWYQQVLGQGPQFIFQYYEKEERGRGNFPDRFSARQFPNYSSELNVNALLLGDSALYLCASSQINEQFFGPGTRLTVL.

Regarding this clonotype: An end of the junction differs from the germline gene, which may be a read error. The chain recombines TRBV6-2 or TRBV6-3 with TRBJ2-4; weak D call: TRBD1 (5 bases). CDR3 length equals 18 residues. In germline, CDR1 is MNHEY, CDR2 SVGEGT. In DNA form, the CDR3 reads TGTGCCAGCAGCTACTCCCGACCGGACACCGTAGCCAAAAACATTCAGTACTTC. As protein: CASSYSRPDTVAKNIQYF.

The CDR3: CSARDSGQLNYGYTF. Written as DNA, the CDR3 is TGCAGTGCTAGAGATAGCGGACAACTTAACTATGGCTACACCTTC. The chain is built from TRBV20-1 and TRBJ1-2; weak D call: TRBD1 (5 bases). V lost 0 bases and J lost 1, with 12 bases in between. This CDR3 spans 15 amino acids. Germline V gives CDR1 DFQATT, CDR2 SNEGSKA (reference sequence).

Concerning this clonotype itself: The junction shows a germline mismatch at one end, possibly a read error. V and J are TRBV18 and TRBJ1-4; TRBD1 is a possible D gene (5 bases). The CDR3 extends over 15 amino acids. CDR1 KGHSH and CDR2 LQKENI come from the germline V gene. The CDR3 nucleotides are TGTGCCAGCTCAACTGACAGTGCAACTAATGGAAAACTGTTTTTT. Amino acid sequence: CASSTDSATNGKLFF.

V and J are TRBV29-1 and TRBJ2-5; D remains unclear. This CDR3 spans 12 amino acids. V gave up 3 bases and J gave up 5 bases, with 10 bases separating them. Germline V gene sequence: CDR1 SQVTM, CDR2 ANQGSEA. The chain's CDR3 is CSVELLGETQYF. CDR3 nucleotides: TGCAGCGTTGAGTTGTTAGGGGAGACCCAGTACTTC.

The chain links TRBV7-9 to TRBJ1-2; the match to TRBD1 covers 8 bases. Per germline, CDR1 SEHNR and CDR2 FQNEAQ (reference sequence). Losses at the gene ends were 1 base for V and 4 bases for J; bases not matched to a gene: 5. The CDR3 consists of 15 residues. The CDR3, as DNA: TGTGCCAGCAGCTTAGTAGCAGGGGGCAGCTATGGCTACACCTTC. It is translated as CASSLVAGGSYGYTF. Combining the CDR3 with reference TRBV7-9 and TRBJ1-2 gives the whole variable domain DTGVSQNPRHKITKRGQNVTFRCDPISEHNRLYWYRQTLGQGPEFLTYFQNEAQLEKSRLLSDRFSAERPKGSFSTLEIQRTEQGDSAMYLCASSLVAGGSYGYTFGSGTRLTVV.

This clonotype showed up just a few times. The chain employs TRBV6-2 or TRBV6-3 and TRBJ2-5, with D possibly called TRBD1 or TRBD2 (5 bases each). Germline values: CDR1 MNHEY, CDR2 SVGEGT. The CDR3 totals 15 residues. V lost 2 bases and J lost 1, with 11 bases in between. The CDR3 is CASSYGGDLQETQYF. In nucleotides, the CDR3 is TGTGCCAGCAGTTACGGGGGTGACCTCCAAGAGACCCAGTACTTC.

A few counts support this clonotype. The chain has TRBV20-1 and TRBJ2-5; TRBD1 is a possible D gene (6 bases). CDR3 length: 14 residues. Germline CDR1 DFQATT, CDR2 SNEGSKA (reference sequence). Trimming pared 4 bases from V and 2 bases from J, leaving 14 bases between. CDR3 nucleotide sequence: TGCAGTGCTACATACACAGGGTCGCAAGAGACCCAGTACTTC. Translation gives CSATYTGSQETQYF.

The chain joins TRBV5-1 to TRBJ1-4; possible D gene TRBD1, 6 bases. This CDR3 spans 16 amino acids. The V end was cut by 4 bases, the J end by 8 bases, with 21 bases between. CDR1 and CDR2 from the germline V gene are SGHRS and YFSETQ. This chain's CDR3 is CASSLTPTGTGEKLFF. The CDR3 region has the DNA TGCGCCAGCAGCCTAACGCCAACAGGGACGGGCGAAAAACTGTTTTTT.

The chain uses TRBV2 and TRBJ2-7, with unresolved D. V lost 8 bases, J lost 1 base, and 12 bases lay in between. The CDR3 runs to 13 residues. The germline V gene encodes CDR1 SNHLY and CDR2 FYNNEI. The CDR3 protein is CASGGVESYEQYF. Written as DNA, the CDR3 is TGTGCCAGCGGTGGGGTAGAATCCTACGAGCAGTACTTC. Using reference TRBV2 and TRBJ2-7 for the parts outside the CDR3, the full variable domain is EPEVTQTPSHQVTQMGQEVILRCVPISNHLYFYWYRQILGQKVEFLVSFYNNEISEKSEIFDDQFSVERPDGSNFTLKIRSTKLEDSAMYFCASGGVESYEQYFGPGTRLTVT.

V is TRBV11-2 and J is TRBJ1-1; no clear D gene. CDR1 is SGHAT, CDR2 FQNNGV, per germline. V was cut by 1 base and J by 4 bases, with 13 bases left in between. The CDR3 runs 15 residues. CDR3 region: CASSLGRSTPTEAFF. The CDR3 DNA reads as TGTGCCAGCAGCTTAGGTCGGTCGACGCCCACTGAAGCTTTCTTT.

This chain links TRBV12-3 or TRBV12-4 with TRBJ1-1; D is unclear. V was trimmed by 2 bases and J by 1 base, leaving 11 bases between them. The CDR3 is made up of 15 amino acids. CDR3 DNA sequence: TGTGCCAGCAGTTTACGTTCGGTTAAGAACACTGAAGCTTTCTTT. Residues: CASSLRSVKNTEAFF.